This T cell receptor beta chain was sequenced for a study of breast tumors, draining lymph nodes, adjacent tissues. This clonotype was seen at least ten times. What it binds is unknown. TCRdb recomputed calls from the multiplex PCR reads with MiXCR, one row per CDR3 protein. The sample consists of 120,000 to 150,000 distinct CDR3 sequences, approximately 32% of them appearing once. Axillary draining lymph nodes of breast cancer patients supplied the node samples. General observations from the study: Tumor and nontumor repertoires were significantly more similar in luminal-like than in basal-like breast cancer. Tumor repertoires ranked between lymph nodes and nontumor tissue in diversity, with V and J gene preferences.

The CDR3 runs to 14 residues. V was pared by 3 bases and J by 6 bases, with 7 bases of the junction left unmatched. Germline V gene sequence: CDR1 MNHNS, CDR2 SASEGT. V and J are TRBV6-1 and TRBJ2-7; 8 bases align to TRBD1. Sample: axillary lymph node tissue. The sequence derives from a female donor with breast cancer. Some clones in this sample may be carry-over from other donors' samples. The CDR3 bases are TGTGCCAGCAGTGAGACAGGGGTGTTACGCGAGCAGTACTTC. Its protein product is CASSETGVLREQYF.